The next 25 T cell receptor beta chains were all read from a single sample in a study of blood T cell repertoires in COVID-19. The data were produced by immunoSEQ multiplex PCR, yet TCRdb's version contains in-frame clones alone and is incomplete. Of approximately 220,000 clones listed, 80% to 90% are singletons. The sequenced material came from PBMCs or T cells enriched from blood (not recorded which). The receptors derive from a woman in her thirties or forties who had been exposed to COVID-19.

The chain employs TRBV6-5 and TRBJ1-2; D may be TRBD1 (5 bases). This CDR3 contains 14 residues. V lost 0 bases to trimming and J lost 9 bases, with 14 bases between them. CDR1 is MNHEY, CDR2 SVGAGI, per germline. CDR3 sequence: CASSYSSAQGSYTF. The DNA for the CDR3 is TGTGCCAGCAGTTACTCGAGTGCCCAGGGTAGCTACACCTTC.

This chain links TRBV5-6 with TRBJ2-7, with D perhaps TRBD1 (6 bases). This CDR3 contains 14 residues. The V end was cut by 2 bases, the J end by 3 bases, with 12 bases between. Germline CDR1 and CDR2: SGHDT and YYEEEE. The CDR3 region is CASSFKNRDYEQYF. The DNA of the CDR3 is TGTGCCAGCAGCTTTAAGAACAGGGACTACGAGCAGTACTTC.

J is TRBJ2-3 and V is TRBV10-2, with D perhaps TRBD2 (5 bases). The germline V and J ends were trimmed by 8 bases and 6 bases, with 18 bases remaining between them. Per the germline V gene, CDR1 is WSHSY and CDR2 is SAAADI. The length of the CDR3 is 14 residues. CDR3 amino acids: CASRDSAWLDTQYF. The CDR3 DNA sequence: TGCGCCAGCCGGGATAGCGCGTGGTTGGATACGCAGTATTTT.

The chain employs TRBV7-9 and TRBJ2-5, with TRBD1 as a possible D gene (7 bases). Germline CDR1 SEHNR, CDR2 FQNEAQ (reference sequence). The CDR3 covers 16 residues. V was shortened by 4 bases and J by 5 bases, with 20 bases between the two germline ends. The chain's CDR3 is CASSSLDQTGRETQYF. DNA for the CDR3: TGTGCCAGCAGCTCACTAGACCAGACAGGGAGGGAGACCCAGTACTTC.

This chain links TRBV18 with TRBJ2-7, with TRBD2 matching over 12 bases. Germline V CDR1 and CDR2: KGHSH, LQKENI. The CDR3 sequence is 14 residues long. The V gene end was trimmed by 5 bases and the J gene end by 4 bases; junction bases not matched to a gene: 3. CDR3: CASSSGLAGYEQYF. In nucleotides, the CDR3 is TGTGCCAGCTCATCTGGACTAGCGGGGTACGAGCAGTACTTC.

The V and J genes are TRBV28 and TRBJ2-3; 8 bases are a match to TRBD1. This CDR3 has 13 residues. Germline trimming cut 4 bases from V and 10 bases from J; bases unmatched to any gene: 7. The germline CDR1 and CDR2 sequences are MDHEN and SYDVKM. CDR3 sequence (DNA): TGTGCCAGCAGTTCTGGACAGGGTGGGTCGCAGTATTTT. Its protein product is CASSSGQGGSQYF.

This clone was seen a few times. This chain connects TRBV3-1 (or the pseudogene TRBV3-2) to TRBJ1-2, with 8 bases identical to TRBD1. The CDR3 has 15 residues. Losses at the gene ends were 1 base for V and 8 bases for J; bases not matched to a gene: 9. Germline values: CDR1 LGHDT, CDR2 YNNKEL (reference sequence). The CDR3 loop is CASSQAVTGALGYTF. In nucleotides, the CDR3 is TGTGCCAGCAGCCAAGCTGTGACAGGGGCGCTCGGCTACACCTTC.

The chain links TRBV5-1 to TRBJ1-1, with 9 bases matching TRBD1. The CDR3 is 14 residues long. Germline loops: CDR1 SGHRS, CDR2 YFSETQ. The V and J ends lost 4 bases and 5 bases, in that order; junction bases with no gene match: 6. CDR3 in DNA: TGCGCCAGCAGCGCACAGGGGGCGCGTACTGAAGCTTTCTTT. This codes for CASSAQGARTEAFF.

The chain is built from TRBV4-3 and TRBJ1-2, with no clear D. Trimming took 0 bases from V and 4 from J, leaving 6 bases between them. The CDR3 consists of 13 residues. Germline CDR1 and CDR2: LGHNA and YSLEER. The chain's CDR3 is CASSQDRSYGYTF. CDR3 nucleotide sequence: TGCGCCAGCAGCCAAGATCGCAGCTATGGCTACACCTTC.

The chain is built from TRBV19 and TRBJ1-4; D might be TRBD1 (6 bases). The CDR3 runs 15 residues. Germline values: CDR1 LNHDA, CDR2 SQIVND (reference sequence). Trimming shortened V by 5 bases and J by 5 bases, and 15 bases separated the two germline ends. CDR3 loop: CASSQQGDRNEKLFF. The CDR3 region has the DNA TGTGCCAGTAGTCAACAGGGTGATCGGAATGAAAAACTGTTTTTT. The whole variable domain, remainder taken from reference TRBV19 and TRBJ1-4, is DGGITQSPKYLFRKEGQNVTLSCEQNLNHDAMYWYRQDPGQGLRLIYYSQIVNDFQKGDIAEGYSVSREKKESFPLTVTSAQKNPTAFYLCASSQQGDRNEKLFFGSGTQLSVL.

The J gene is TRBJ1-2, the V gene TRBV2; 9 nucleotides agree with TRBD1. The V gene end was trimmed by 2 bases and the J gene end by 8 bases; junction bases not matched to a gene: 9. The CDR3 sequence is 15 residues long. The germline V gene encodes CDR1 SNHLY and CDR2 FYNNEI. DNA of the CDR3: TGTGCCAGCAGTGAATTAGGGACAGGGCTTAACGGCTACACCTTC. This gives the protein CASSELGTGLNGYTF.

This sequence joins TRBV2 and TRBJ1-1; no clear D. This CDR3 contains 11 residues. The germline CDR1 and CDR2 sequences are SNHLY and FYNNEI. The V end was cut by 7 bases, the J end by 4 bases, with 7 bases between. This CDR3 is CASTAATEAFF. The DNA for the CDR3 is TGTGCCAGCACCGCGGCCACTGAAGCTTTCTTT.

The rearrangement joins TRBV29-1 to TRBJ1-3; D is undetermined. The germline V and J ends were trimmed by 4 bases and 2 bases, with 12 bases remaining between them. Per the germline V gene, CDR1 is SQVTM and CDR2 is ANQGSEA. This CDR3 comprises 14 residues. The CDR3 loop is CSVASETPGNTIYF. The CDR3 nucleotides are TGCAGCGTTGCCAGTGAAACCCCTGGAAACACCATATATTTT.

This chain connects TRBV7-6 to TRBJ2-5; D remains ambiguous. The CDR3 consists of 12 residues. Germline V lookup: CDR1 SGHVS, CDR2 FNYEAQ. Trimming cost V 4 bases and J 0 bases, with 3 bases left between them. The CDR3 coding sequence is TGTGCCAGCAGCTCCAACCAAGAGACCCAGTACTTC. Protein sequence: CASSSNQETQYF.

This clone appeared a few times. V and J are TRBV5-1 and TRBJ2-5, with a possible D match to TRBD2 (6 bases). Germline CDR1 reads SGHRS; CDR2 reads YFSETQ. Deletions cut 6 bases from V and 2 bases from J, with 14 bases between. CDR3 size: 14 residues. The CDR3 DNA reads TGCGCCAGCAACGAACCGACTAGACAAGAGACCCAGTACTTC. Protein: CASNEPTRQETQYF.

V and J are TRBV5-1 and TRBJ2-7; TRBD1 aligns across 9 bases. From germline, CDR1 is SGHRS and CDR2 YFSETQ. J lost 1 base, V lost 4 bases, and 3 bases had no gene match. CDR3 length: 14 residues. CDR3 protein: CASSRDRVSYEQYF. The CDR3 DNA is TGCGCCAGCAGCAGGGACAGGGTTTCCTACGAGCAGTACTTC.

This chain links TRBV5-4 with TRBJ2-5, with 9 bases identical to TRBD2. V lost 0 bases to trimming and J lost 5 bases; unmatched junction nucleotides: 14. This CDR3 is built from 18 residues. Germline V CDR1 and CDR2: SGHNT, YYREEE (reference sequence). The CDR3 reads CASSLAAGVAGVRETQYF. CDR3 bases: TGTGCCAGCAGCTTGGCCGCAGGGGTAGCGGGGGTACGGGAGACCCAGTACTTC.

The gene calls are TRBV19 and TRBJ2-2; possible D gene TRBD1, 6 bases. The germline CDR1 and CDR2 sequences are LNHDA and SQIVND (reference sequence). V lost 5 bases, J lost 7 bases, and 20 bases lay in between. The CDR3 length is 16 residues. CDR3 bases: TGTGCCAGTAGTCCATCCCAGGCCCTAGGGGGCGGGGAGCTGTTTTTT. Its translation is CASSPSQALGGGELFF.

V gene TRBV11-3 combines with J gene TRBJ2-7; D gene ambiguous. Germline V gene data show CDR1 as SGHNT and CDR2 as YENEEA. This CDR3 is built from 15 residues. V was clipped by 1 base and J by 0 bases, with 10 bases between them. For the CDR3, the DNA is TGTGCCAGCAGCTTAGGCTCGGTAAGCTCCTACGAGCAGTACTTC. This translates into CASSLGSVSSYEQYF.

V usage is TRBV7-9 and J usage is TRBJ1-6; D gene ambiguous. The length of the CDR3 is 19 residues. The germline V gene encodes CDR1 SEHNR and CDR2 FQNEAQ (reference sequence). Trimming stripped 5 bases from V and 1 base from J, with 21 bases between. The CDR3 DNA is TGTGCCAGCAGCGGGGAGAGGGTGACGGTTGGGTCCTATAATTCACCCCTCCACTTT. The encoded protein is CASSGERVTVGSYNSPLHF.

The rearrangement links TRBV27 to TRBJ1-3; 7 nucleotides align to TRBD1. The CDR3 covers 19 residues. Germline CDR1 is MNHEY and CDR2 is SMNVEV (reference sequence). Trimming cost V 1 base and J 0 bases; bases outside gene matches: 12. This chain's CDR3 is CASSLFRDSSPSSGNTIYF. DNA for the CDR3: TGTGCCAGCAGTTTATTTAGGGACAGTTCCCCGAGCTCTGGAAACACCATATATTTT.

This clone was seen more than once but under ten times. In the same sample, other DNA sequences code for this CDR3. CDR3 residues: CASRGTANTEAFF. The DNA for the CDR3 is TGTGCCAGCAGAGGGACAGCGAACACTGAAGCTTTCTTT. V and J are TRBV2 and TRBJ1-1, with 7 positions matching TRBD1. The CDR3 loop spans 13 amino acids. With V trimmed by 6 bases and J by 1 base, 2 bases remained unmatched. In germline, CDR1 is SNHLY, CDR2 FYNNEI. The full variable domain, in which reference TRBV2 and TRBJ1-1 provide the parts outside the CDR3, is EPEVTQTPSHQVTQMGQEVILRCVPISNHLYFYWYRQILGQKVEFLVSFYNNEISEKSEIFDDQFSVERPDGSNFTLKIRSTKLEDSAMYFCASRGTANTEAFFGQGTRLTVV.

The genes are TRBV2 and TRBJ1-1, with D tentatively TRBD1 (6 bases). The CDR3 sequence is 13 residues long. CDR1 SNHLY and CDR2 FYNNEI come from the germline V gene. Trimming pared 4 bases from V and 5 bases from J, leaving 11 bases between. The CDR3, as DNA: TGTGCCAGCAGTGCAGGGGTTCAAACTGAAGCTTTCTTT. Translated: CASSAGVQTEAFF.

As concerns this clone: Other DNA sequences within the sample encode an identical CDR3. The chain is built from TRBV19 and TRBJ1-5; TRBD1 aligns across 7 bases. The V segment lost 4 bases and the J segment 5 bases; nucleotides outside the gene matches: 2. Germline V gene lookup returns CDR1 LNHDA and CDR2 SQIVND (reference sequence). This CDR3 comprises 13 residues. CDR3 sequence reads: CASSRQGDQPQHF. The CDR3 DNA follows: TGTGCCAGTAGTAGACAGGGAGATCAGCCCCAGCATTTT.

This clone turned up a few times. This chain joins TRBV9 and TRBJ2-5; the match to TRBD2 covers 7 bases. This CDR3 has 18 residues. Losses at the gene ends were 0 bases for V and 2 bases for J; bases not matched to a gene: 13. CDR1 is SGDLS, CDR2 YYNGEE, per germline. The CDR3: CASSVAVGGAGSQETQYF. The CDR3 coding sequence is TGTGCCAGCAGCGTAGCCGTGGGGGGAGCGGGGAGTCAAGAGACCCAGTACTTC.